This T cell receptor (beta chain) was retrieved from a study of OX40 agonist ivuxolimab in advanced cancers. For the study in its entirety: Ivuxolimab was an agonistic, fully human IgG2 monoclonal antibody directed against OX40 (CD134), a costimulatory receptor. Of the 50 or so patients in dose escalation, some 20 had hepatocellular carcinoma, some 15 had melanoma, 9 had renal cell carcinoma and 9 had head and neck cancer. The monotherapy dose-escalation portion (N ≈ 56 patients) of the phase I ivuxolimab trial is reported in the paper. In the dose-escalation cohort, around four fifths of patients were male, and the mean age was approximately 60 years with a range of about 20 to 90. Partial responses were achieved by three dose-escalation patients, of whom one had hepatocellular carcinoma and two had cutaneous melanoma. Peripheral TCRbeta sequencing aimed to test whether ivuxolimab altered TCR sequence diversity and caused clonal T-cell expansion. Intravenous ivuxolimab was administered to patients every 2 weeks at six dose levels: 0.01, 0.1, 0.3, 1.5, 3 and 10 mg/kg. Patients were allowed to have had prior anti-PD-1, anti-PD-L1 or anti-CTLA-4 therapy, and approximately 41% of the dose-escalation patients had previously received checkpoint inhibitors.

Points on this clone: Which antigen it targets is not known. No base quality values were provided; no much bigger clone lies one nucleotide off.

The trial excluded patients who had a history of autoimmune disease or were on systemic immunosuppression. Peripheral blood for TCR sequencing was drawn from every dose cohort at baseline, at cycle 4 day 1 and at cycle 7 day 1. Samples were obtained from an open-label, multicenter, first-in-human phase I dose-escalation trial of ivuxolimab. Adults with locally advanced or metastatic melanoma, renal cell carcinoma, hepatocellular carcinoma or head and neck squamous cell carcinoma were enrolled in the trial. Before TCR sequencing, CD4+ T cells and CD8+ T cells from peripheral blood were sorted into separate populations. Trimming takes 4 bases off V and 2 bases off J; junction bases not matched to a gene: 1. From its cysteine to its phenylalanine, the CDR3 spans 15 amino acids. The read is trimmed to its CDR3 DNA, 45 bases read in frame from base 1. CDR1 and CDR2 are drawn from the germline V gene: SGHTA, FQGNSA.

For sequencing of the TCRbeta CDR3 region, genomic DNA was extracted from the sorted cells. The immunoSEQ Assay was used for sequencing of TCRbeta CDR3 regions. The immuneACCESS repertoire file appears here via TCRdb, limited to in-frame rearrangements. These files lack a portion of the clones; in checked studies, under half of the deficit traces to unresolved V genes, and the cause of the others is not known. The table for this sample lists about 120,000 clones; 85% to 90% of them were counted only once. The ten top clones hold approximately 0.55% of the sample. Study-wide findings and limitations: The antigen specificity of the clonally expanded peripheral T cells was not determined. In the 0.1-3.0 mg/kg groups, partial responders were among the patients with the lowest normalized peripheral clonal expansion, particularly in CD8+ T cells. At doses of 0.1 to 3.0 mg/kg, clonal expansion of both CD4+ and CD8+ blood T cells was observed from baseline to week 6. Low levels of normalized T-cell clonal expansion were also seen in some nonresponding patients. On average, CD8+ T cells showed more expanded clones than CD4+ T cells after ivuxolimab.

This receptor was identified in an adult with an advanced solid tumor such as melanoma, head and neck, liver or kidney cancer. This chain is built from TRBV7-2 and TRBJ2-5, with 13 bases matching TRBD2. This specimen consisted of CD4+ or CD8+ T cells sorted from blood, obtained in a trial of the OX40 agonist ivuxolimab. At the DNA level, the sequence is TGTGCCAGCAGCTCGGGACTAGCGGGGCAAGAGACCCAGTACTTC. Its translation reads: CASSSGLAGQETQYF.